This T cell receptor beta chain was identified in a study of CD8+ T cells in alopecia areata. About the research overall: Patients in the study were on tofacitinib for 6 to 18 months, then off it for 6 months.

In alopecia areata patients, both lesional scalp punch biopsies and peripheral blood were collected. This clone was observed once. Isolated RNA was reverse transcribed into cDNA used as the sequencing template. The protocol was immunoSEQ multiplex PCR, while the TCRdb copy is restricted to in-frame clones and leaves out a portion. The sample carries roughly 120,000 clones, 30% to 40% recorded once. The CDR3 totals 15 residues. In germline, CDR1 is SGHRS, CDR2 YFSETQ. Trimming cost V 5 bases and J 5 bases, with 20 bases left between them. Sequenced material: CD4+ T cells sorted from blood. This TCR derives from a human donor with alopecia areata. The chain is built from TRBV5-1 and TRBJ2-7; no firm D call. CDR3 residues: CASRPDGEPGNEQYF. Written as DNA, the CDR3 is TGCGCCAGCAGACCCGATGGGGAACCAGGAAACGAGCAGTACTTC.